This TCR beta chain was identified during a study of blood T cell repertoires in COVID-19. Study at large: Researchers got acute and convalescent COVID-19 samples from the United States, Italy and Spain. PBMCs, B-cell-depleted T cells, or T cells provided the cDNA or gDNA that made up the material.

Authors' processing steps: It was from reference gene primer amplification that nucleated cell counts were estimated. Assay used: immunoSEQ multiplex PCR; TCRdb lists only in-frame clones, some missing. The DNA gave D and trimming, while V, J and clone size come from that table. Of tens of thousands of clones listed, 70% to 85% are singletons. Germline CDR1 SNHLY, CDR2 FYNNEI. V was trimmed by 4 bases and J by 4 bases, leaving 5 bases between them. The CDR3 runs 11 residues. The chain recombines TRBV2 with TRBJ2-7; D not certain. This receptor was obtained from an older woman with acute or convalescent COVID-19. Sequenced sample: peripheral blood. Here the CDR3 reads CASSAQYEQYF. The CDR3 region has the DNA TGTGCCAGCAGTGCCCAGTACGAGCAGTACTTC.